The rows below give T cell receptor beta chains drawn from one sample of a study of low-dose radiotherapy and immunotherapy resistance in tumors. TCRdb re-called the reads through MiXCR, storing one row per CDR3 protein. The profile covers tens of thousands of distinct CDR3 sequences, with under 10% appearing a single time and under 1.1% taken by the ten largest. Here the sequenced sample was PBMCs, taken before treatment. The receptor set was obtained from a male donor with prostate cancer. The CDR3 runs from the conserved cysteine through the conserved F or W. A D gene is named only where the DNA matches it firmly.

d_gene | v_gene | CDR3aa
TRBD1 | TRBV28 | CASSFVGTGRYEQFF
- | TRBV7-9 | CASSYRDRDSPLHF
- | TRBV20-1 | CSATRISTDTQYF
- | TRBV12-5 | CASGQGDRGTQYF
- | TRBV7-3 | CASSPGFQETQYF
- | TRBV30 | CAWRGSGNTGELFF
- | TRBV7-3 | CASSLQGGGTDTQYF
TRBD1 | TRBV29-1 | CSAGNPGQGVIDTQYF
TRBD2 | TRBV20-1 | CSAGLAGGQNEQFF
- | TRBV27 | CASSFFDRRIPGELFF
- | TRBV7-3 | CASSLNLWETQYF
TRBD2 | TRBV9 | CASSAGLAGNTGELFF
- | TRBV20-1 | CSARDSAALPSYEQYF
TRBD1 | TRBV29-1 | CSVVFGTGGQPQHF
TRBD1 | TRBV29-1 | CSVVGQGANNEQFF
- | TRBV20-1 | CSAPKGLLTYNEQFF
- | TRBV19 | CASSAGGTDTQYF
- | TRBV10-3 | CAISQGTGVEQYF
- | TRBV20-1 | CSASNPGGNQPQHF
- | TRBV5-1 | CASSLIAGTASTDTQYF
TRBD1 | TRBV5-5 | CASSPDRAPYEQYF